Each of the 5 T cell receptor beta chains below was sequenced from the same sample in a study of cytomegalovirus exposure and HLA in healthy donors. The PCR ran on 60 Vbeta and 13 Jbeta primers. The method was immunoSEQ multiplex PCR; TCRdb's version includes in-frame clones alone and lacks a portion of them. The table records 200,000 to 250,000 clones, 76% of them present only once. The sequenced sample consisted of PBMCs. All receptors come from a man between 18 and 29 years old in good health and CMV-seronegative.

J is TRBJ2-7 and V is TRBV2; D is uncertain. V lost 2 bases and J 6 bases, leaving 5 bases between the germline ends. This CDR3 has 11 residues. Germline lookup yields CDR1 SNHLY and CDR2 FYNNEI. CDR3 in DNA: TGTGCCAGCAGTGAATTCTCCGAGCAGTACTTC. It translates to CASSEFSEQYF.

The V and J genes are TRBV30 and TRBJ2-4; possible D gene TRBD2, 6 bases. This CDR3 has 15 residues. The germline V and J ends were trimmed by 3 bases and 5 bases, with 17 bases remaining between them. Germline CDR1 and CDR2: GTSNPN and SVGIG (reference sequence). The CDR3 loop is CAWSGGNPGQNIQYF. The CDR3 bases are TGTGCCTGGAGCGGGGGTAATCCGGGGCAAAACATTCAGTACTTC.

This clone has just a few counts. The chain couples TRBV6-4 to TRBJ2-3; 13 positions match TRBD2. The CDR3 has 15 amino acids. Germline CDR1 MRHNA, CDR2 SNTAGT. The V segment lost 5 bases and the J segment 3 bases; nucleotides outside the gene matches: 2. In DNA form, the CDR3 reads TGTGCCAGCAGTCGGACTAGCGGGAGTACAGATACGCAGTATTTT. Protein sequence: CASSRTSGSTDTQYF.

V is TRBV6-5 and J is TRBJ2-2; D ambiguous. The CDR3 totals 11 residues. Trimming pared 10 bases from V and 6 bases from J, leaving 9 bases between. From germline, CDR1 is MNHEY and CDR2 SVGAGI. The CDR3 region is CATELAGELFF. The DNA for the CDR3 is TGTGCCACCGAGCTCGCCGGGGAGCTGTTTTTT.

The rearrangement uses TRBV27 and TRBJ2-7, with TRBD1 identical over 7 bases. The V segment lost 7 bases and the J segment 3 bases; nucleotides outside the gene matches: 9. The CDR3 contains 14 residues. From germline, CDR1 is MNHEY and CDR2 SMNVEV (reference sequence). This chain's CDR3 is CASMKGTARYEQYF. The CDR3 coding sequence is TGTGCCAGCATGAAAGGGACAGCTCGCTACGAGCAGTACTTC.